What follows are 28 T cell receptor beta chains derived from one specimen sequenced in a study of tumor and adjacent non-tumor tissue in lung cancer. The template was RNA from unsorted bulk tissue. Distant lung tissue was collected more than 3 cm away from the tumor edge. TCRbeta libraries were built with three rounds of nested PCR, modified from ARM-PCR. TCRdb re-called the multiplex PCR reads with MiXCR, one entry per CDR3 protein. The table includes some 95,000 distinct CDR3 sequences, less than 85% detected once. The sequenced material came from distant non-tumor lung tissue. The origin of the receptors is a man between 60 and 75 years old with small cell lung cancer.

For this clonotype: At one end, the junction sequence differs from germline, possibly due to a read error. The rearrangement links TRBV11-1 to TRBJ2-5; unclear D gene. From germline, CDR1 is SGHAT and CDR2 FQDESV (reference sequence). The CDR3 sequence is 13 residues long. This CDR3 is CASSSTTQEAQYF. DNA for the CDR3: TGTGCCAGCAGCTCGACGACACAAGAGGCCCAGTACTTC.

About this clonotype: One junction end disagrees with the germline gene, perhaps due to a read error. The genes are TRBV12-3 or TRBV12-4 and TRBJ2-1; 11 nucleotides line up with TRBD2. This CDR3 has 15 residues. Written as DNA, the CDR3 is TGTGCCAGCAGCCGCACTAGCGGGGGTCACAATAAGCAGTTCTTC. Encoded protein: CASSRTSGGHNKQFF.

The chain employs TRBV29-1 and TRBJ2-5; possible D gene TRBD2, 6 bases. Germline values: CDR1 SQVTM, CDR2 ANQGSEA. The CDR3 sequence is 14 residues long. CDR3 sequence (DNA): TGCAATGCCGGGAATGGGGGGTCGATGGAGACCCAGTACTTC. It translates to CNAGNGGSMETQYF.

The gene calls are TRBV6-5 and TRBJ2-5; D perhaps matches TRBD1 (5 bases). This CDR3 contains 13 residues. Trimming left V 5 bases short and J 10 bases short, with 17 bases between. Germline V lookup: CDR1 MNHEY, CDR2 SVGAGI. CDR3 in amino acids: CASSNLGEWIQYF. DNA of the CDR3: TGTGCCAGCAGTAACTTAGGGGAATGGATCCAGTACTTC.

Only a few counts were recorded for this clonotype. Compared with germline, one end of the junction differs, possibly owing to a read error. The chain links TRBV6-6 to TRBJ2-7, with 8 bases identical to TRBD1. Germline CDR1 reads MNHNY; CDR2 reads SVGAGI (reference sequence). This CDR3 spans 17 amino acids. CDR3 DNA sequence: TGTGCCAGCCGTCCAAATCAACAGGGGGTTCTTTCCTACGAACAGTACTTC. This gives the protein CASRPNQQGVLSYEQYF.

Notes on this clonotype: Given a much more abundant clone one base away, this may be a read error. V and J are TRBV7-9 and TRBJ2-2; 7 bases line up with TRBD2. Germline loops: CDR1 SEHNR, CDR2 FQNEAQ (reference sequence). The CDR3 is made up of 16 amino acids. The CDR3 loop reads CASRLGYSGNSGELFF. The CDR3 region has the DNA TGTGCCAGCAGATTAGGATACAGCGGGAACTCCGGGGAGCTGTTTTTT.

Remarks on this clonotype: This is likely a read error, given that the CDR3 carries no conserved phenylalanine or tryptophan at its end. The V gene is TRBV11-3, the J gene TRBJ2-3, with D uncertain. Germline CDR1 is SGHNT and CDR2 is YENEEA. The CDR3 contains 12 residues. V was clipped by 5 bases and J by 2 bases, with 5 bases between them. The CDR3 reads CASSPPTDTQYL. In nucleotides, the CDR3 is TGTGCCAGCAGCCCACCCACAGATACGCAGTATCTC.

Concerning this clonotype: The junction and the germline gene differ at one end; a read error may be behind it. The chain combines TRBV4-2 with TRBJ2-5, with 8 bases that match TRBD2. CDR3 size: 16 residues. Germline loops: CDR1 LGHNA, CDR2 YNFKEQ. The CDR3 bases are TGTTCCAGCAGCAAAGGAGGGGCGGGGGGCCAAGAGACCCAGTACTTC. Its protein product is CSSSKGGAGGQETQYF.

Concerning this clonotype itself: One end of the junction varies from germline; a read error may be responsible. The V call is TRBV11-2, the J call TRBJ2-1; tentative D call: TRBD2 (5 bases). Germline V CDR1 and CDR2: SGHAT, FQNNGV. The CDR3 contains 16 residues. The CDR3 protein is CASSPLVGASYNEHFF. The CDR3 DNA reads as TGTGCCAGCAGTCCCCTAGTGGGAGCCTCCTACAATGAGCATTTCTTC.

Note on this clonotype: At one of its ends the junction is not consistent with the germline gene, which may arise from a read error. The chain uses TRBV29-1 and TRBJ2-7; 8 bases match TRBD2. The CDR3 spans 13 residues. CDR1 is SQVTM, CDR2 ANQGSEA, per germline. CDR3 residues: CSDGSGGIYEQYF. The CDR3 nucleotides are TGCAGCGATGGGTCGGGGGGGATCTACGAACAGTACTTC.

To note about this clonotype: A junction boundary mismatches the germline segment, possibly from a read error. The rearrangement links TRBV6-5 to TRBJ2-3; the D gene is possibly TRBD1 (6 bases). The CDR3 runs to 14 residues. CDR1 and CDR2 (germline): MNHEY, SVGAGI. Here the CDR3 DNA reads TGTGCTAGCAGTTTAGGGGGAGTGCCAGATACGCAGTATTTT. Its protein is CASSLGGVPDTQYF.

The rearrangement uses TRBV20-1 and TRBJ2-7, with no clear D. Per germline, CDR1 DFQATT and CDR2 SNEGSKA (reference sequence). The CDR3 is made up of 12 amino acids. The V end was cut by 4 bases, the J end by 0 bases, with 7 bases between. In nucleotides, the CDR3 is TGCAGTGCTACATACAACTCCTACGAGCAGTACTTC. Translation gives CSATYNSYEQYF.

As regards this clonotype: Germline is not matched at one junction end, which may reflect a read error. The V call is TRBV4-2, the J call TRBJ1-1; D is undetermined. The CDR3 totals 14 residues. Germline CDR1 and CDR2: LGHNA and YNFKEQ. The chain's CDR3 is CANSRLSGRGEAFF. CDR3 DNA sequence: TGTGCCAACAGCCGGCTATCGGGCCGTGGTGAAGCTTTCTTT.

CDR3 bases: TGCAGCGCCAGCAGGGGGCCTTATAATGAGCAGTTCTTC. Amino acids: CSASRGPYNEQFF. The chain carries TRBV29-1 and TRBJ2-1, with 8 bases that match TRBD1. The junction had 9 bases not matched to a gene; V was cut back by 7 bases and J by 7 bases. Looked up from germline, CDR1 is SQVTM and CDR2 is ANQGSEA. The length of the CDR3 is 13 residues.

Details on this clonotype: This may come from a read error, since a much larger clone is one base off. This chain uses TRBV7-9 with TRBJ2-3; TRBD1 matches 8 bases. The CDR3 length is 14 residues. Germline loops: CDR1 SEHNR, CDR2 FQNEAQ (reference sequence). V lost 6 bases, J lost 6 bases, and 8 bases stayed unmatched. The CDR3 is CASRTAGGEDTQYF. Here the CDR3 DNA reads TGTGCCAGCAGAACCGCAGGGGGCGAGGATACGCAGTATTTT.

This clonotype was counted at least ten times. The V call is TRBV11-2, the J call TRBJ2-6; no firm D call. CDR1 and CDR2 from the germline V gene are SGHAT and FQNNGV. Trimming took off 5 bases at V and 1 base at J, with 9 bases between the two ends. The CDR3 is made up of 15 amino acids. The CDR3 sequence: CASSLSRSGANVLTF. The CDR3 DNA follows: TGTGCCAGCAGCCTTTCGAGGTCTGGGGCCAACGTCCTGACTTTC.

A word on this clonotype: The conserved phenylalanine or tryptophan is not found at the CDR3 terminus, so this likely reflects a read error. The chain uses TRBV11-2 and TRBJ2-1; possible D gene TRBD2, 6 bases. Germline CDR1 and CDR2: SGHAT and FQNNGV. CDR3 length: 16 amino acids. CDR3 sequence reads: CASSLIWRGSYNKQFL. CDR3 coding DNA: TGTGCCAGCAGCTTAATCTGGAGGGGCTCCTACAATAAGCAGTTCCTC.

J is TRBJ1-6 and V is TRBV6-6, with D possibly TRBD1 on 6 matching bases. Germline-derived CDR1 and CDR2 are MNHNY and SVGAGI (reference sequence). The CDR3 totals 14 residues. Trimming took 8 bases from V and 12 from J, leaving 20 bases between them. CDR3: CASRDNRESLPLHF. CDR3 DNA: TGTGCCAGCCGTGATAACAGGGAGTCTTTACCCCTCCACTTT.

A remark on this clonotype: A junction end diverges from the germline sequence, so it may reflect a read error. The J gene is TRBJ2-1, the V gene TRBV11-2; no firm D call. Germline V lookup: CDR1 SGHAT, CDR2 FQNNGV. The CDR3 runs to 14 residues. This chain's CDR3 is CASSLQVAYNEQLF. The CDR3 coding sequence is TGTGCCAGCAGCTTACAGGTGGCGTACAATGAACAGCTCTTC. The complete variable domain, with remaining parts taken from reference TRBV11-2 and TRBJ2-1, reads EAGVAQSPRYKIIEKRQSVAFWCNPISGHATLYWYQQILGQGPKLLIQFQNNGVVDDSQLPKDRFSAERLKGVDSTLKIQPAKLEDSAVYLCASSLQVAYNEQLFGPGTRLTVL.

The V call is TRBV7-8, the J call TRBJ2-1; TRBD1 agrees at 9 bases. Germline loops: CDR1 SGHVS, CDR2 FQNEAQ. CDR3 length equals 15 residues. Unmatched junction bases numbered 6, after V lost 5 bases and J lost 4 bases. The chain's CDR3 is CASSPWTGAYNEQFF. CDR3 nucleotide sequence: TGTGCCAGCAGCCCGTGGACAGGGGCTTACAATGAGCAGTTCTTC.

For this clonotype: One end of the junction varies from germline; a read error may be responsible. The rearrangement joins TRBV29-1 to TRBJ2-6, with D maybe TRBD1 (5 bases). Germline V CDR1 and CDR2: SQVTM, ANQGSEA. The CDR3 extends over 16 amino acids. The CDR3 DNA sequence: TGCAGCGCTCAAAGTGAACGCAATTCTGGGGCCAACGTCATGACTTTC. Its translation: CSAQSERNSGANVMTF.

The CDR3 sequence is CASSGLMGVNTGELFF. CDR3 DNA sequence: TGTGCCAGCAGTGGGCTAATGGGAGTAAACACCGGGGAGCTGTTTTTT. The chain employs TRBV6-1 and TRBJ2-2, with a weak D call TRBD2 (5 bases). Trimming shortened V by 4 bases and J by 2 bases, and 14 bases separated the two germline ends. Germline lookup yields CDR1 MNHNS and CDR2 SASEGT. The CDR3 consists of 16 residues.

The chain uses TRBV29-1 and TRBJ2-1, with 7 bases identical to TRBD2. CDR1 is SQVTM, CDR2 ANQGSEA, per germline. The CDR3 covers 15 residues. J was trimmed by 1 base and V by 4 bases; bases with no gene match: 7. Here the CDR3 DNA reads TGCAGCGTTGTCTGCCTAGCGGTTTCCTACAATGAGCAGTTCTTC. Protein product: CSVVCLAVSYNEQFF.

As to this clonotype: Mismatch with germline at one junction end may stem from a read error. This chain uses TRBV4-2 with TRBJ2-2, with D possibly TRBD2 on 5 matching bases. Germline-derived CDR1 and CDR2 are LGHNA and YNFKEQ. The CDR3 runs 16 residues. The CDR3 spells CASSQDPRADTGKLFF. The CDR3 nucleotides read TGTGCCAGCAGCCAGGATCCGAGGGCCGACACCGGGAAGCTGTTTTTT.

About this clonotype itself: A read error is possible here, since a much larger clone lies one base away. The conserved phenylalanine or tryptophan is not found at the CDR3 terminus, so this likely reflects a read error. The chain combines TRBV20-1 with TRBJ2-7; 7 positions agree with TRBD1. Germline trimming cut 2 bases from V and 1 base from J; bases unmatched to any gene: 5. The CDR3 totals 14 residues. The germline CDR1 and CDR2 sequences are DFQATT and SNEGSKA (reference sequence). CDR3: CSARPLQGSYEQYI. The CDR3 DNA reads TGCAGTGCTAGACCATTACAGGGGTCCTACGAGCAGTACATC.

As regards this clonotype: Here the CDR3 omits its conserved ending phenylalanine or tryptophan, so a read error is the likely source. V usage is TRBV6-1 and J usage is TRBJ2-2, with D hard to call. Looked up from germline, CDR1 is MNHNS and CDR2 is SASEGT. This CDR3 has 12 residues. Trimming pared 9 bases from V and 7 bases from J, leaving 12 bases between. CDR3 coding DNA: TGTGCCAGTACCTCGGCGTTCGGGGAGCTGTTTTGT. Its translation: CASTSAFGELFC.

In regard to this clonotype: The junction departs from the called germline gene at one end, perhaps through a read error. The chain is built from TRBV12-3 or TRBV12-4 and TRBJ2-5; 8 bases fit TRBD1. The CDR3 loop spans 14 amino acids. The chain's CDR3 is CASRLVDREETQYF. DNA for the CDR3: TGTGCTAGCAGATTAGTGGACAGGGAAGAGACCCAATACTTC.

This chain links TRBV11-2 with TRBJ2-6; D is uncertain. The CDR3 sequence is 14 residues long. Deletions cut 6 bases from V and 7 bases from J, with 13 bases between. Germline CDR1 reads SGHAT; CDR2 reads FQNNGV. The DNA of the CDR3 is TGTGCCAGCAGGAAGGGATCAGGAGCCAACGTCCTGACTTTC. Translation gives CASRKGSGANVLTF.